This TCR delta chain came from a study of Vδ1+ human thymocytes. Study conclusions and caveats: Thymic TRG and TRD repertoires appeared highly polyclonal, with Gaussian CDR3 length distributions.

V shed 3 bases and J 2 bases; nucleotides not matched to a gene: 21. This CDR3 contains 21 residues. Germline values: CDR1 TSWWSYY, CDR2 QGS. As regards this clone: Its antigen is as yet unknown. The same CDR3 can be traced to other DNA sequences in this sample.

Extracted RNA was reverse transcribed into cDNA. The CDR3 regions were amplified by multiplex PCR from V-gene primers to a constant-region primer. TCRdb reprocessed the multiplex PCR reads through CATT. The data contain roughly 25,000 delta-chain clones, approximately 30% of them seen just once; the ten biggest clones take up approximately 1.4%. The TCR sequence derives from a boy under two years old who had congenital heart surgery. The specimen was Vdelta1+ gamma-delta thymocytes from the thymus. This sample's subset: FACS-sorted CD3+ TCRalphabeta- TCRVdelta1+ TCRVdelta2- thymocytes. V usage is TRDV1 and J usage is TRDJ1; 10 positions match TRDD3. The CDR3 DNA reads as TGTGCTCTTGGGGACGTATCTCTCGACCAACTGGGGGATGGCAGAACCGATAAACTCATCTTT. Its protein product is CALGDVSLDQLGDGRTDKLIF.